These 2 T cell receptor beta chains share one sample of origin, sequenced in a study of cytomegalovirus exposure and HLA in healthy donors. The PCR employed 60 Vbeta primers together with 13 Jbeta primers. The table came from immunoSEQ multiplex PCR; TCRdb's copy has only in-frame clones and leaves some out. Of about 140,000 clones detected, approximately 88% appear once; the ten largest clones hold around 0.5%. Material for sequencing was PBMCs. The receptors were gathered from a woman aged 40 to 50 in good health and CMV-seronegative.

The rearrangement links TRBV9 to TRBJ2-7; possibly TRBD1 for D (5 bases). Deletions cut 4 bases from V and 2 bases from J, with 16 bases between. The CDR3 totals 15 residues. Germline-derived CDR1 and CDR2 are SGDLS and YYNGEE. The CDR3 DNA sequence: TGTGCCAGCAGCCGAACCCCGGACAAGCCCTACGAGCAGTACTTC. Its translation: CASSRTPDKPYEQYF.

In nucleotides, the CDR3 is TGCAGCACCGCTAGCGGGAGGGGGAAGGACATTCAGTACTTC. Its protein product is CSTASGRGKDIQYF. The chain employs TRBV29-1 and TRBJ2-4; 12 bases match TRBD2. Losses at the gene ends were 8 bases for V and 8 bases for J; bases not matched to a gene: 10. The V gene's germline CDR1 is SQVTM and CDR2 ANQGSEA. The length of the CDR3 is 14 residues.